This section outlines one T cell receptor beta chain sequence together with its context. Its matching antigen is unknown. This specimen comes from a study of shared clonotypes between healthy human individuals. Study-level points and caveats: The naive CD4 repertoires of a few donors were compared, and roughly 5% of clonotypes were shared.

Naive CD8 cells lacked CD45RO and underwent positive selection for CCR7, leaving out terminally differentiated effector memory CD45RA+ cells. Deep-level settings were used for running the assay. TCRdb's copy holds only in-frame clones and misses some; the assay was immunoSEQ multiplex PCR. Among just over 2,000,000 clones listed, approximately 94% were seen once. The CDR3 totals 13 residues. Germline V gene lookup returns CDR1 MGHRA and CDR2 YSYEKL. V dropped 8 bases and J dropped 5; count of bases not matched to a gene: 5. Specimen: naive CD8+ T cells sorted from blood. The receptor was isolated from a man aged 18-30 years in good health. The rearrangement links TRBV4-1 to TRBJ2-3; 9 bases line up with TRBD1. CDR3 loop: CASSRQGGDTQYF. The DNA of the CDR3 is TGCGCCAGCTCCCGACAGGGGGGAGATACGCAGTATTTT.